This T cell receptor beta chain originates from a study of blood T cells in healthy people across ages. Findings and caveats of the study: The fall in TCR beta diversity per million T cells was roughly linear with age.

This clonotype was seen a few times. Antigen unknown. CDR1 DFQATT and CDR2 SNEGSKA come from the germline V gene (reference sequence). Trimming removed 6 bases from V and 1 base from J, with 13 bases in between. CDR3 length equals 13 residues. For the second PCR, which ran for 7 to 11 cycles, a sample-barcoded 5' primer and a J-beta primer mix were used. MiXCR, applied by TCRdb to the 5' RACE reads, yields one record per CDR3 protein. Of about 1,400,000 distinct CDR3 sequences in the sample, roughly 59% were seen once. Sequenced sample: blood. This clonotype was sampled from a man between 18 and 35 years old in good health. This sequence joins TRBV20-1 and TRBJ2-7; perhaps TRBD1 as D (6 bases). The CDR3 protein is CSARQDWSYEQYF. The CDR3 region has the DNA TGCAGTGCCAGACAGGACTGGTCCTACGAGCAGTACTTC.